Sequencing of this T cell receptor beta chain was carried out in a study of T cell repertoires in cytomegalovirus infection. Study in general: Shared public TCR beta signatures pointed to both CMV infection and a matching HLA type.

Germline V gene data show CDR1 as MNHEY and CDR2 as SVGEGT. The ends were cut back, 6 bases at V and 4 bases at J, with 13 bases in the middle. The CDR3 length is 15 residues. In its sample, this clonotype was seen once. Its antigen is undetermined. In TCRdb, the reads were re-called with MiXCR into one record per CDR3 protein. Of some 220,000 distinct CDR3 sequences in the sample, about 40% are singletons; the top ten hold around 60%. This chain uses TRBV6-2 or TRBV6-3 with TRBJ1-6; no clear D. The specimen was CD8+ T cells from cultured PBMCs, collected from culture after CMV antigen stimulation. The clonotype was recovered from a human donor in good health (CMV status not recorded). Some clones in this sample may be carry-over from other donors' samples. Here the CDR3 DNA reads TGTGCCAGCAGCCGCGGACGGAATTATAATTCACCCCTCCACTTT. The encoded protein is CASSRGRNYNSPLHF.